This TCR beta chain was captured in a study of cytotoxic CD8 clonotypes in ibrutinib-treated CLL. Turning to the study itself: Samples yielded averages of some 250,000 productive templates and almost 95,000 productive rearrangements. General study findings and limits: At the start, clonality exceeded age-matched healthy donors and followed circulating CD8+ T-cell counts. The study found public clonotypes uncommon, contracting or stable on treatment.

In regard to this clone: Its target is unknown.

Only in-frame clones appear in the TCRdb table, and some are missing; sequencing was by immunoSEQ multiplex PCR. The table lists some 140,000 clones, 80% to 85% of them singletons. The CDR3 totals 18 residues. Germline V gives CDR1 MNHEY, CDR2 SMNVEV (reference sequence). V was pared by 3 bases and J by 5 bases, with 23 bases between. This chain uses TRBV27 with TRBJ1-5, with TRBD1 as a possible D gene (5 bases). The TCR comes from a human donor with chronic lymphocytic leukemia. The specimen was PBMCs, collected after 24 months of ibrutinib treatment. This CDR3 is CASSFTRGDLLSHQPQHF. The CDR3 coding sequence is TGTGCCAGCAGTTTTACACGGGGGGACCTCCTGTCCCATCAGCCCCAGCATTTT.